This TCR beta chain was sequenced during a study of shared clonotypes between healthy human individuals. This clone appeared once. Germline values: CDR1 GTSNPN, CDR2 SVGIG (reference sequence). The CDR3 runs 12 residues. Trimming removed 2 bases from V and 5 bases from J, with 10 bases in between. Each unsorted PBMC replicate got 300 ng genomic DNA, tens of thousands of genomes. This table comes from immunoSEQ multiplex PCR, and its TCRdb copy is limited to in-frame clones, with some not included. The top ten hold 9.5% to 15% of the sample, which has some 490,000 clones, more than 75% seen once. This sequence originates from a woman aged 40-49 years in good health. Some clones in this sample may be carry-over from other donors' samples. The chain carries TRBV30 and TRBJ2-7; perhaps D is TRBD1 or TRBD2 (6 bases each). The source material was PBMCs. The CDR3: CAWSRGPHEQYF. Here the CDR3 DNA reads TGTGCCTGGAGTCGGGGGCCCCACGAGCAGTACTTC.